The source of this T cell receptor (beta chain) is a study of blood T cell repertoires in COVID-19. Study information: Samples of COVID-19 (acute and convalescent) were obtained from the United States, Italy and Spain. T cells, B-cell-depleted T cells, or PBMCs supplied cDNA or gDNA.

This clone was counted between two and nine times. How the authors handled the data: Estimation of nucleated cell counts was performed using reference gene primer amplification. Profiled with immunoSEQ multiplex PCR; TCRdb holds only in-frame clones, not every one. That table gives V, J and clone size, and the DNA gave D and trimming. This table holds fewer than 200,000 clones, nearly 80% found once. The clonotype originates from a woman in her seventies with acute or convalescent COVID-19. Sequenced sample: peripheral blood.

The CDR3 DNA reads TGTGCCAGCGGCCAGGGGAGATGGACCGGGGAGCTGTTTTTT. Protein product: CASGQGRWTGELFF. This chain uses TRBV6-5 with TRBJ2-2, with D tentatively TRBD1 (6 bases). CDR3 length: 14 amino acids. Trimming removed 8 bases from V and 5 bases from J, with 15 bases in between. The germline gives CDR1 MNHEY, CDR2 SVGAGI.